The 26 T cell receptor beta chains reported below all come from one sample, sequenced in a study of blood T cell repertoires in COVID-19. The method was immunoSEQ multiplex PCR; TCRdb's version includes in-frame clones alone and lacks a portion of them. The sample lists approximately 400,000 clones, about four fifths occurring once. What was sequenced was PBMCs or T cells enriched from blood (not recorded which). The origin of the receptors is a woman between 45 and 65 years old who had recovered from COVID-19.

The V and J genes are TRBV29-1 and TRBJ2-3, with TRBD1 identical over 7 bases. The CDR3 runs to 12 residues. The ends lost 3 bases at V and 5 bases at J; junction bases unmatched: 2. Germline CDR1 reads SQVTM; CDR2 reads ANQGSEA. The CDR3 here is CSVETGKDTQYF. CDR3 nucleotides: TGCAGCGTTGAGACAGGGAAAGATACGCAGTATTTT.

The V gene is TRBV6-5, the J gene TRBJ2-7, with 9 bases lining up with TRBD2. J was trimmed by 2 bases and V by 4 bases; bases with no gene match: 6. The CDR3 length is 15 residues. The germline V gene encodes CDR1 MNHEY and CDR2 SVGAGI. CDR3 coding DNA: TGTGCCAGCAGTTTAACAGGCGGGAGGGCCTACGAGCAGTACTTC. Protein sequence: CASSLTGGRAYEQYF.

This clone has only a few counts. The CDR3 protein is CASQKTGLAGGAEQYF. CDR3 sequence (DNA): TGTGCCAGCCAAAAGACTGGACTAGCGGGAGGCGCCGAGCAGTACTTC. The J gene is TRBJ2-7, the V gene TRBV5-4, with 14 bases matching TRBD2. Germline V gene sequence: CDR1 SGHNT, CDR2 YYREEE (reference sequence). The CDR3 sequence is 16 residues long. V lost 7 bases, J lost 6 bases, and 12 bases stayed unmatched.

This chain connects TRBV28 to TRBJ2-3; TRBD2 might be the D (5 bases). Trimming removed 3 bases from V and 0 bases from J, with 13 bases in between. Germline CDR1 MDHEN, CDR2 SYDVKM. The CDR3 extends over 16 amino acids. In DNA, the CDR3 is TGTGCCAGCAGTTTCTCTCCTAGCCATAGCACAGATACGCAGTATTTT. Translated, it gives CASSFSPSHSTDTQYF.

The chain employs TRBV7-9 and TRBJ2-3, with 8 bases aligning to TRBD1. Germline CDR1 and CDR2: SEHNR and FQNEAQ (reference sequence). The CDR3 is made up of 18 amino acids. J lost 5 bases, V lost 1 base, and 14 bases had no gene match. CDR3 loop: CASSLDFSIAGGRDTQYF. In DNA, the CDR3 is TGTGCCAGCAGCTTAGACTTCTCTATAGCAGGGGGCAGAGATACGCAGTATTTT.

CDR3 residues: CASSVDRGGLYNEQFF. The DNA for the CDR3 is TGTGCCAGCAGCGTAGACCGGGGGGGCCTTTACAATGAGCAGTTCTTC. The chain uses TRBV9 and TRBJ2-1; 8 bases align to TRBD2. This CDR3 spans 16 amino acids. The ends lost 0 bases at V and 4 bases at J; junction bases unmatched: 6. Germline values: CDR1 SGDLS, CDR2 YYNGEE.

The rearrangement joins TRBV19 to TRBJ2-4, with a tentative D call TRBD1 (5 bases). CDR3 length: 17 residues. V was trimmed by 5 bases and J by 4 bases, leaving 21 bases between them. The V gene's germline CDR1 is LNHDA and CDR2 SQIVND (reference sequence). As DNA, the CDR3 is TGTGCCAGTAGTCCCTGGTCACAGGAGACGATGAAAAACATTCAGTACTTC. As protein: CASSPWSQETMKNIQYF. The full variable domain, completed using reference TRBV19 and TRBJ2-4, is DGGITQSPKYLFRKEGQNVTLSCEQNLNHDAMYWYRQDPGQGLRLIYYSQIVNDFQKGDIAEGYSVSREKKESFPLTVTSAQKNPTAFYLCASSPWSQETMKNIQYFGAGTRLSVL.

The rearrangement uses TRBV7-2 and TRBJ1-2; 7 bases align to TRBD1. V lost 5 bases and J lost 5; bases outside the gene matches: 8. The germline gives CDR1 SGHTA, CDR2 FQGNSA. The CDR3 contains 14 residues. The CDR3 sequence is CASSPSDRTYGYTF. The CDR3 DNA follows: TGTGCCAGCAGCCCATCGGACAGGACTTATGGCTACACCTTC.

This sequence joins TRBV5-4 and TRBJ2-5, with TRBD2 matching over 12 bases. This CDR3 has 16 residues. From germline, CDR1 is SGHNT and CDR2 YYREEE (reference sequence). J lost 2 bases, V lost 5 bases, and 7 bases had no gene match. For the CDR3, the DNA is TGTGCCAGCAGGCAGACTAGCGGGGGTGGACAAGAGACCCAGTACTTC. Its translation: CASRQTSGGGQETQYF.

A single count supports this clone. The gene calls are TRBV3-1 (or the pseudogene TRBV3-2) and TRBJ1-1; 10 bases line up with TRBD1. With 4 bases clipped from V and 6 bases from J, the junction kept 5 bases outside the gene matches. CDR1 and CDR2 (germline): LGHDT, YNNKEL (reference sequence). The CDR3 is made up of 14 amino acids. The CDR3 DNA reads as TGTGCCAGCAGCCCTCCGGGACAGGGGCCTGAAGCTTTCTTT. This translates into CASSPPGQGPEAFF.

The V gene is TRBV20-1, the J gene TRBJ2-3, with a tentative D call TRBD2 (5 bases). CDR3 length: 11 residues. Germline V gene data show CDR1 as DFQATT and CDR2 as SNEGSKA (reference sequence). Deletions cut 5 bases from V and 7 bases from J, with 10 bases between. CDR3 loop: CSASLANTQYF. For the CDR3, the DNA is TGCAGTGCTTCGCTAGCAAATACGCAGTATTTT.

This chain uses TRBV5-1 with TRBJ2-5; D is unclear. The V end was cut by 4 bases, the J end by 5 bases, with 15 bases between. Germline V gives CDR1 SGHRS, CDR2 YFSETQ. This CDR3 has 14 residues. CDR3 nucleotides: TGCGCCAGCAGCCCGGGTCCTACCTCGGAGACCCAGTACTTC. This sequence encodes CASSPGPTSETQYF.

V usage is TRBV4-1 and J usage is TRBJ2-1, with TRBD2 identical over 14 bases. Germline V gene lookup returns CDR1 MGHRA and CDR2 YSYEKL. The CDR3 is made up of 17 amino acids. Trimming removed 1 base from V and 2 bases from J; junction bases left unmatched: 1. CDR3: CASSQGTSGGTYNEQFF. The CDR3 bases are TGCGCCAGCAGCCAAGGGACTAGCGGGGGGACCTACAATGAGCAGTTCTTC.

CDR3 protein: CASSSGVGEKLFF. The CDR3 DNA reads as TGTGCCAGCAGCTCCGGGGTCGGGGAAAAACTGTTTTTT. The rearrangement links TRBV7-3 to TRBJ1-4; no clear D. Germline CDR1 and CDR2: SGHTA and FQGTGA. The V gene lost 4 bases and the J gene lost 8 bases, with 11 bases spanning the gap. This CDR3 comprises 13 residues.

This rearrangement joins TRBV7-8 to TRBJ1-5; possible D gene TRBD1, 6 bases. Germline CDR1 and CDR2: SGHVS and FQNEAQ. This CDR3 comprises 14 residues. The V end was cut by 5 bases, the J end by 4 bases, with 12 bases between. CDR3 sequence: CASSPGQLNQPQHF. CDR3 nucleotides: TGTGCCAGCAGCCCCGGACAGCTGAATCAGCCCCAGCATTTT. Together with reference TRBV7-8 and TRBJ1-5, the CDR3 gives the full variable domain: GAGVSQSPRYKVAKRGQDVALRCDPISGHVSLFWYQQALGQGPEFLTYFQNEAQLDKSGLPSDRFFAERPEGSVSTLKIQRTQQEDSAVYLCASSPGQLNQPQHFGDGTRLSIL.

The rearrangement links TRBV5-4 to TRBJ2-7, with 9 bases lining up with TRBD2. After removal of 4 bases from V and 5 bases from J, the junction contained 10 bases not matched to a gene. This CDR3 is 15 amino acids long. Germline-derived CDR1 and CDR2 are SGHNT and YYREEE (reference sequence). CDR3 in DNA: TGTGCCAGCAGCCGGAGGGGCGGGAGGGCGGACGAGCAGTACTTC. Translating it yields CASSRRGGRADEQYF.

V and J are TRBV7-2 and TRBJ2-3; D ambiguous. Looked up from germline, CDR1 is SGHTA and CDR2 is FQGNSA. The CDR3 is 15 amino acids. V lost 1 base to trimming and J lost 1 base, with 9 bases between them. The CDR3 is CASSLVPAGTDTQYF. DNA for the CDR3: TGTGCCAGCAGCTTAGTCCCCGCGGGCACAGATACGCAGTATTTT.

The gene calls are TRBV2 and TRBJ1-4; tentative D call: TRBD1 (5 bases). Germline V CDR1 and CDR2: SNHLY, FYNNEI. With 6 bases removed from V and 8 bases from J, the gap between germline ends came to 16 bases. The CDR3 length is 14 residues. CDR3 residues: CASSPQVIGEKLFF. CDR3 DNA sequence: TGTGCCAGCAGCCCACAGGTGATCGGCGAAAAACTGTTTTTT.

This chain links TRBV18 with TRBJ1-5; D is possibly TRBD1 (6 bases). From germline, CDR1 is KGHSH and CDR2 LQKENI. V lost 6 bases and J 0 bases, leaving 12 bases between the germline ends. This CDR3 is 15 amino acids long. The chain's CDR3 is CASSLRTDSNQPQHF. The CDR3 DNA reads TGTGCCAGCTCTCTCAGGACAGATAGCAATCAGCCCCAGCATTTT.

V and J are TRBV30 and TRBJ1-2, with D tentatively TRBD1 (6 bases). The CDR3 length is 15 residues. The germline gives CDR1 GTSNPN, CDR2 SVGIG (reference sequence). The ends were cut back, 4 bases at V and 3 bases at J, with 18 bases in the middle. Here the CDR3 reads CAWTLKGGWDYGYTF. The DNA for the CDR3 is TGTGCCTGGACCCTCAAGGGGGGGTGGGACTATGGCTACACCTTC.

CDR3 DNA: TGCAGTGCCTGGGCTCAGGGTGGCTACACCTTC. Translation: CSAWAQGGYTF. The chain has TRBV20-1 and TRBJ1-2; D possibly corresponds to TRBD1 (5 bases). Germline V gene sequence: CDR1 DFQATT, CDR2 SNEGSKA (reference sequence). The CDR3 runs 11 residues. V lost 6 bases to trimming and J lost 7 bases, with 12 bases between them.

The J gene is TRBJ1-1, the V gene TRBV5-1; the D is unclear. Trimming removed 7 bases from V and 0 bases from J, with 10 bases in between. Germline V gene data show CDR1 as SGHRS and CDR2 as YFSETQ. CDR3 length equals 13 residues. CDR3 nucleotides: TGCGCCAGCTCAGGATTCATGAACACTGAAGCTTTCTTT. Its translation: CASSGFMNTEAFF.

The CDR3 region is CAIIHTGGTGGFQPQHF. The CDR3 DNA sequence: TGTGCCATCATCCACACCGGGGGGACAGGGGGCTTTCAGCCCCAGCATTTT. The chain is built from TRBV10-3 and TRBJ1-5; 12 nucleotides line up with TRBD1. With 7 bases clipped from V and 6 bases from J, the junction kept 13 bases outside the gene matches. Germline V lookup: CDR1 ENHRY, CDR2 SYGVKD. This CDR3 has 17 residues.

Concerning this clone: Other DNA sequences from this sample encode an identical CDR3 as well. The rearrangement links TRBV12-3 or TRBV12-4 to TRBJ1-1; unclear D gene. Trimming left V 3 bases short and J 1 base short, with 6 bases between. CDR3 length: 13 amino acids. The DNA of the CDR3 is TGTGCCAGCAGTTTGGGCCAGAACACTGAAGCTTTCTTT. This codes for CASSLGQNTEAFF.

The rearrangement uses TRBV11-3 and TRBJ2-7; 10 nucleotides line up with TRBD1. J was trimmed by 7 bases and V by 5 bases; bases with no gene match: 11. Germline V gene lookup returns CDR1 SGHNT and CDR2 YENEEA. The CDR3 extends over 15 amino acids. CDR3 sequence reads: CASSGTGTGVGEQYF. DNA of the CDR3: TGTGCCAGCAGCGGGACCGGGACAGGGGTGGGAGAGCAGTACTTC.

V is TRBV7-9 and J is TRBJ1-4; tentative D call: TRBD1 (5 bases). Germline V CDR1 and CDR2: SEHNR, FQNEAQ (reference sequence). CDR3 size: 16 residues. Trimming took 1 base from V and 7 from J, leaving 16 bases between them. The CDR3, as DNA: TGTGCCAGCAGCTTAGGGGGCACCAGGGATACTGAAAAACTGTTTTTT. It encodes CASSLGGTRDTEKLFF.